The rows below give T cell receptor beta chains drawn from one sample of a study of T-cell memory formation after mild COVID-19. MiXCR was run by TCRdb on the 5' RACE reads, yielding one entry per CDR3 protein. This repertoire shows approximately 350,000 distinct CDR3 sequences, 25% to 30% found once; its top ten account for around an eighth. The material sequenced was PBMCs or a T cell subset sorted from them (not recorded which). The receptors were sampled from an adult woman who had mild COVID-19 (a few samples of this study predate the infection). Cell type and time point are not known. Each CDR3 is given with its conserved first and last residue. The D gene is left open where the match is weak. Part of the rows lack a size; the others show once, few, many or a class for expanded clones.

TRBD2	TRBV18	-	TRBJ2-3	TGTGCCAGCTCACCACAAGGACTAGCGACAGATACGCAGTATTTT	CASSPQGLATDTQYF
TRBD2	TRBV29-1	few	TRBJ2-1	TGCAGCTTCAGACTAGCGGGAATTTACAGTGAGCAGTTCTTC	CSFRLAGIYSEQFF
-	TRBV3-1	-	TRBJ2-3	TGTGCCAGCAGCCAAGATGCCCCCGGCGCAGATACGCAGTATTTT	CASSQDAPGADTQYF
-	TRBV11-3	-	TRBJ2-5	TGTGCCAGCAGCTTAGGAGGCAGGGGCCAAGAGACCCAGTACTTC	CASSLGGRGQETQYF
-	TRBV20-1	few	TRBJ2-1	TGCAGTGCTAGATCAATCCAGGTGGGTTACAATGAGCAGTTCTTC	CSARSIQVGYNEQFF
TRBD2	TRBV6-6	-	TRBJ2-3	TGTGCCAGCAGTAGCGATAGCGGGGGGGCAGATACGCAGTATTTT	CASSSDSGGADTQYF
-	TRBV20-1	-	TRBJ2-7	TGCAGTGCCACCGGGACGGACGTTACCTACGAGCAGTACTTC	CSATGTDVTYEQYF
-	TRBV12-3/TRBV12-4	many	TRBJ2-2	TGTGCCAGCAGTTTTGGTCCCGGGGAGCTGTTTTTT	CASSFGPGELFF
-	TRBV7-3	few	TRBJ2-2	TGTGCCAGCAGCTTGGGGACTGTAGCGCTCAGCGGGGAGCTGTTTTTT	CASSLGTVALSGELFF
TRBD1	TRBV10-3	-	TRBJ1-5	TGTGCCATCAGTGAAAGGACAGGGGGCAGTCAGCCCCAGCATTTT	CAISERTGGSQPQHF
-	TRBV12-3/TRBV12-4	few	TRBJ2-7	TGTGCCAGCAGACGCCCAGGTGCCTACGAGCAGTACTTC	CASRRPGAYEQYF
-	TRBV24-1	few	TRBJ1-1	TGTGCCACCAGGATCACAGGGAACACTGAAGCTTTCTTT	CATRITGNTEAFF
TRBD2	TRBV12-3/TRBV12-4	many	TRBJ2-2	TGTGCCAGCAGTTCCCGGGGGGCCGGGGAGCTGTTTTTT	CASSSRGAGELFF
TRBD1	TRBV19	-	TRBJ2-3	TGTGCCAGTAGTTCACGGACAGGGGGCGCCGCAGATACGCAGTATTTT	CASSSRTGGAADTQYF
-	TRBV12-3/TRBV12-4	few	TRBJ1-3	TGTGCCAGCGTTCTGGACGGAAACACCATATATTTT	CASVLDGNTIYF
-	TRBV24-1	-	TRBJ1-5	TGTGCCACCAGTGACCCTACGGCCAGCAATCAGCCCCAGCATTTT	CATSDPTASNQPQHF
-	TRBV4-1	-	TRBJ2-7	TGCGCCAGCAGCCAAGAGAGAGGAGGTCCTCCCTACGAGCAGTACTTC	CASSQERGGPPYEQYF
-	TRBV10-3	-	TRBJ1-3	TGTGCCATCAGTGCAGGGGACACCCGCCGCGGAAACACCATATATTTT	CAISAGDTRRGNTIYF
TRBD1	TRBV5-1	few	TRBJ2-7	TGCGCCAGCAGCTCTGGGACAGGGGGCGGCGAGCAGTACTTC	CASSSGTGGGEQYF
-	TRBV5-6	few	TRBJ1-1	TGTGCCAGCAGCTTGAATCCGAACACTGAAGCTTTCTTT	CASSLNPNTEAFF
-	TRBV2	-	TRBJ2-2	TGTGCCAGCAGTGACGGCAGCGCGAACACCGGGGAGCTGTTTTTT	CASSDGSANTGELFF
-	TRBV21-1	-	TRBJ2-1	TGTGCCAGCAGGGGACTCGGCTCCTACAATGAGCAGATCTTC	CASRGLGSYNEQIF
TRBD1	TRBV29-1	few	TRBJ1-4	TGCAGCGTATTAACAGGGGGCGCAAATGAAAAACTGTTTTTT	CSVLTGGANEKLFF
-	TRBV12-3/TRBV12-4	few	TRBJ2-5	TGTGCCAGCAGTTTTGGGGGGCCAGAGACCCAGTACTTC	CASSFGGPETQYF
-	TRBV4-2	-	TRBJ2-7	TGTGCCAGCAGCGCGGGCAGGGGATATTCCTACGAGCAGTACTTC	CASSAGRGYSYEQYF
-	TRBV12-3/TRBV12-4	-	TRBJ1-2	TGTGCCAGCAGTTTAGCCTGGCGCGGCGGCTACACCTTC	CASSLAWRGGYTF
TRBD1	TRBV9	few	TRBJ2-1	TGTGCCAGCAGCGTAGACAGGGGACCTTACAATGAGCAGTTCTTC	CASSVDRGPYNEQFF
TRBD1	TRBV7-9	few	TRBJ2-7	TGTGCCAGCAGCGAAACAGGGGCCTACGAGCAGTACTTC	CASSETGAYEQYF
-	TRBV7-9	-	TRBJ2-3	TGTGCCAGCAGCCATCCTGGCGAGGGAAGCACAGATACGCAGTATTTT	CASSHPGEGSTDTQYF
TRBD2	TRBV4-1	-	TRBJ2-1	TGCGCCAGCAGCCAAGATAATGAACTAGCGGGGGACAATGAGCAGTTCTTC	CASSQDNELAGDNEQFF
TRBD2	TRBV20-1	few	TRBJ2-3	TGCAGTGCTAGGGGACTAGCGGGAGGGTCGGAGGAGGATACGCAGTATTTT	CSARGLAGGSEEDTQYF
TRBD1	TRBV30	-	TRBJ2-7	TGTGCCTGGAGTGACGGGACAGTCAGGGCCGAGCAGTACTTC	CAWSDGTVRAEQYF
TRBD2	TRBV11-2	-	TRBJ2-3	TGTGCCAGCAGCTCCCCGCTACTAGCGGGAGTCGCAGATACGCAGTATTTT	CASSSPLLAGVADTQYF
TRBD1	TRBV29-1	-	TRBJ2-7	TGCAGCGTCGGACAGGGTAGATACGAGCAGTACTTC	CSVGQGRYEQYF
-	TRBV4-3	few	TRBJ2-1	TGCGCCAGCAGCCAGCGGCAGGGACTGTCGTCCTACAATGAGCAGTTCTTC	CASSQRQGLSSYNEQFF
-	TRBV27	few	TRBJ2-5	TGTGCCAGCAGTAGCCTGGGCGCGGCGCAAGAGACCCAGTACTTC	CASSSLGAAQETQYF
-	TRBV12-3/TRBV12-4	-	TRBJ2-5	TGTGCCAGCAGTCGTACAGCGTCAACCAGAGAGACCCAGTACTTC	CASSRTASTRETQYF
-	TRBV24-1	-	TRBJ2-2	TGTGCCACCAGTGATTCCCCGACCGGGGAGCTGTTTTTT	CATSDSPTGELFF
TRBD1	TRBV6-5	few	TRBJ2-2	TGTGCCAGCAGCCAGGACAGGGTAGTCGCCGGGGAGCTGTTTTTT	CASSQDRVVAGELFF
TRBD1	TRBV20-1	-	TRBJ1-4	TGCAGTGGCAGGACAGGCAATGAAAAACTGTTTTTT	CSGRTGNEKLFF
-	TRBV18	-	TRBJ1-3	TGTGCCAGCTCACTTACTCCGACAGTGGGCTCTGGAAACACCATATATTTT	CASSLTPTVGSGNTIYF
-	TRBV7-2	-	TRBJ2-3	TGTGCCAGCAGCTACCCCCTGAGTAGCGGATCTAGCACAGATACGCAGTATTTT	CASSYPLSSGSSTDTQYF
-	TRBV21-1	few	TRBJ2-7	TGTGCCCTCCACCTAAGGGGGTGCCACGAGCAGTACTTC	CALHLRGCHEQYF
TRBD1	TRBV5-1	-	TRBJ1-1	TGCGCCAGCAGCTTGTCTCGGACAGGGAACACTGAAGCTTTCTTT	CASSLSRTGNTEAFF